The clone carrying this T cell receptor beta chain has a handful of counts. No antigen is known for it. This entry comes from a study of T cells after yellow fever vaccination. Study-level findings and limits: Researchers report a weaker secondary response that nonetheless peaked faster, day 5 versus 15.

TCRdb ran MiXCR on the 5' RACE reads and lists one entry per CDR3 protein. This sample has 200,000 to 300,000 distinct CDR3 sequences, with 10% to 15% found just once. The sequence was obtained from a man younger than 40 who received the YFV17D yellow fever vaccine. The sequences come from CD4+ T cells sorted from PBMCs, collected 45 days after the yellow fever booster vaccination.

The CDR3 DNA reads TGTGCCAGCAGTTACTTAGGGGGCTCCTACGAGCAGTACTTC. Encoded protein: CASSYLGGSYEQYF. The chain has TRBV6-5 and TRBJ2-7; a possible D gene is TRBD1 (6 bases). This CDR3 spans 14 amino acids. Germline V gene sequence: CDR1 MNHEY, CDR2 SVGAGI. Trimming stripped 1 base from V and 0 bases from J, with 7 bases between.